These 23 T cell receptor beta chains share one sample of origin, sequenced in a study of blood T cell repertoires in COVID-19. This table comes from immunoSEQ multiplex PCR, and its TCRdb copy is limited to in-frame clones, with some not included. Of 200,000 to 300,000 clones listed, 83% are singletons. The source material was PBMCs or T cells enriched from blood (not recorded which). The receptor set was obtained from a woman aged 40 to 55 who had been exposed to COVID-19.

This clone was seen only once. The rearrangement links TRBV7-9 to TRBJ2-1; 7 bases are shared with TRBD2. The CDR3 runs to 12 residues. Germline-derived CDR1 and CDR2 are SEHNR and FQNEAQ (reference sequence). The V segment lost 5 bases and the J segment 12 bases; nucleotides outside the gene matches: 7. The CDR3 nucleotides are TGTGCCAGCAGCCGCGCGGGGGATGGGCAGTTCTTC. Amino acid sequence: CASSRAGDGQFF.

The chain employs TRBV23-1 and TRBJ1-4; 12 bases align to TRBD1. TRBV23-1 is designated an ORF whose function remains uncertain. The V gene end was trimmed by 6 bases and the J gene end by 10 bases; junction bases not matched to a gene: 12. The CDR3 covers 16 residues. CDR3 in DNA: TGCGCCAGCAGGGGACAGGGGGCCTTAGAAGTAGGAAAACTGTTTTTT. Protein: CASRGQGALEVGKLFF.

The rearrangement uses TRBV5-1 and TRBJ2-7; D is ambiguous. V was cut by 0 bases and J by 0 bases, with 10 bases left in between. Germline V CDR1 and CDR2: SGHRS, YFSETQ. This CDR3 spans 15 amino acids. The chain's CDR3 is CASSLDSTTSYEQYF. The CDR3 DNA reads TGCGCCAGCAGCTTGGACAGCACGACCTCCTACGAGCAGTACTTC.

This chain uses TRBV10-3 with TRBJ2-1; 7 positions match TRBD2. From germline, CDR1 is ENHRY and CDR2 SYGVKD. V trimming: 3 bases; J trimming: 7 bases; junction bases outside the gene matches: 9. The CDR3 consists of 15 residues. The CDR3 DNA sequence: TGTGCCATCAGTGAAAAGGCGGGGGAAGAGAATGAGCAGTTCTTC. The encoded protein is CAISEKAGEENEQFF.

Only one count was recorded for this clone. The rearrangement joins TRBV18 to TRBJ2-6, with D perhaps matching TRBD2 (5 bases). Germline CDR1 is KGHSH and CDR2 is LQKENI. The germline V and J ends were trimmed by 1 base and 2 bases, with 12 bases remaining between them. This CDR3 has 17 residues. As DNA, the CDR3 is TGTGCCAGCTCACCACAGGGCCCCGGGGCTGGGGCCAACGTCCTGACTTTC. It translates to CASSPQGPGAGANVLTF.

The rearrangement links TRBV29-1 to TRBJ2-2; 12 bases agree with TRBD2. The CDR3 spans 14 residues. V was pared by 7 bases and J by 4 bases, with 4 bases of the junction left unmatched. The germline gives CDR1 SQVTM, CDR2 ANQGSEA. The CDR3: CSAGGLAGTGELFF. In DNA, the CDR3 is TGCAGCGCAGGGGGACTAGCGGGCACCGGGGAGCTGTTTTTT.

V is TRBV13 and J is TRBJ1-3, with D perhaps TRBD1 (6 bases). The V gene's germline CDR1 is PRHDT and CDR2 FYEKMQ (reference sequence). This CDR3 is built from 16 residues. Trimming shortened V by 6 bases and J by 0 bases, and 15 bases separated the two germline ends. CDR3 DNA sequence: TGTGCCAGCAGTCAGTGGGGCAGGGGCTCTGGAAACACCATATATTTT. Translation gives CASSQWGRGSGNTIYF. The full variable domain, its missing parts supplied by reference TRBV13 and TRBJ1-3, is AAGVIQSPRHLIKEKRETATLKCYPIPRHDTVYWYQQGPGQDPQFLISFYEKMQSDKGSIPDRFSAQQFSDYHSELNMSSLELGDSALYFCASSQWGRGSGNTIYFGEGSWLTVV.

The chain recombines TRBV7-2 with TRBJ1-2; 9 bases are a match to TRBD1. The V segment lost 5 bases and the J segment 8 bases; nucleotides outside the gene matches: 9. The CDR3 consists of 14 residues. Per germline, CDR1 SGHTA and CDR2 FQGNSA. CDR3 sequence reads: CASSPRDRVTGYTF. The CDR3 DNA reads TGTGCCAGCAGCCCCCGGGACAGGGTGACGGGCTACACCTTC.

This clone was observed a handful of times. The chain joins TRBV12-3 or TRBV12-4 to TRBJ1-2, with a tentative D call TRBD1 (6 bases). The CDR3 totals 13 residues. V was clipped by 2 bases and J by 14 bases, with 18 bases between them. The CDR3 coding sequence is TGTGCCAGCAGTTTACGAGACACAGGGAGGGCGACCTTC. This sequence encodes CASSLRDTGRATF.

The chain is built from TRBV18 and TRBJ2-7, with TRBD1 matching over 8 bases. The germline V gene encodes CDR1 KGHSH and CDR2 LQKENI. The V and J ends lost 3 bases and 4 bases, in that order; junction bases with no gene match: 5. The CDR3 covers 14 residues. CDR3 loop: CASSPGQGRYEQYF. CDR3 coding DNA: TGTGCCAGCTCACCTGGACAGGGAAGGTACGAGCAGTACTTC.

This sequence joins TRBV14 and TRBJ1-3; D is undetermined. Trimming removed 5 bases from V and 0 bases from J, with 8 bases in between. Germline values: CDR1 SGHDN, CDR2 FVKESK. This CDR3 is 14 amino acids long. CDR3 residues: CASSRLTSGNTIYF. The CDR3 nucleotides read TGTGCCAGCAGCAGACTCACCTCTGGAAACACCATATATTTT.

The V gene is TRBV5-5, the J gene TRBJ1-5, with D tentatively TRBD1 (6 bases). The CDR3 contains 17 residues. CDR1 is SGHKS and CDR2 is YYEKEE in the germline V gene (reference sequence). Trimming removed 2 bases from V and 1 base from J, with 16 bases in between. The CDR3 DNA is TGTGCCAGCAGCTTTACAGGGATAGGTGGAAGCAATCAGCCCCAGCATTTT. This translates into CASSFTGIGGSNQPQHF.

About this clone: Within the sample, other DNA sequences also encode this same CDR3. This chain joins TRBV19 and TRBJ1-1; D is undetermined. CDR3 length: 12 amino acids. Germline values: CDR1 LNHDA, CDR2 SQIVND (reference sequence). Trimming cost V 2 bases and J 5 bases, with 6 bases left between them. The CDR3 region is CASSIRGTEAFF. As DNA, the CDR3 is TGTGCCAGTAGTATACGGGGTACTGAAGCTTTCTTT. Looking up the rest from reference TRBV19 and TRBJ1-1 gives the full variable domain: DGGITQSPKYLFRKEGQNVTLSCEQNLNHDAMYWYRQDPGQGLRLIYYSQIVNDFQKGDIAEGYSVSREKKESFPLTVTSAQKNPTAFYLCASSIRGTEAFFGQGTRLTVV.

The DNA of the CDR3 is TGTGCCAGCAGCGTAGTGGGAGATATGAACACTGAAGCTTTCTTT. Amino acids: CASSVVGDMNTEAFF. The chain carries TRBV9 and TRBJ1-1; D gene uncertain. Germline V lookup: CDR1 SGDLS, CDR2 YYNGEE. V was clipped by 0 bases and J by 0 bases, with 9 bases between them. CDR3 length: 15 amino acids.

V is TRBV11-2 and J is TRBJ2-7; possibly TRBD1 for D (6 bases). V shed 0 bases and J shed 4 bases, with 19 bases lying between them. CDR3 size: 17 residues. In germline, CDR1 is SGHAT, CDR2 FQNNGV. This CDR3 reads CASSLDTSPGASYEQYF. CDR3 coding DNA: TGTGCCAGCAGCTTAGATACTTCGCCAGGGGCGAGTTACGAGCAGTACTTC.

The chain has TRBV5-6 and TRBJ1-5; D possibly corresponds to TRBD1 (5 bases). Germline V gives CDR1 SGHDT, CDR2 YYEEEE. CDR3 size: 14 residues. V was clipped by 3 bases and J by 4 bases, with 11 bases between them. Here the CDR3 reads CASSSPGTNQPQHF. CDR3 nucleotide sequence: TGTGCCAGCAGCTCCCCCGGGACTAATCAGCCCCAGCATTTT.

The gene calls are TRBV2 and TRBJ2-5; D possibly corresponds to TRBD2 (5 bases). The CDR3 is 14 residues long. Between the trimmed V and J ends, which lost 6 bases and 4 bases, there was a span of 15 bases. The germline V gene has CDR1 SNHLY and CDR2 FYNNEI. The CDR3 loop reads CASRRLTAGETQYF. CDR3 coding DNA: TGTGCCAGCAGGCGACTAACAGCAGGAGAGACCCAGTACTTC. The whole variable domain, filled in from reference TRBV2 and TRBJ2-5, reads EPEVTQTPSHQVTQMGQEVILRCVPISNHLYFYWYRQILGQKVEFLVSFYNNEISEKSEIFDDQFSVERPDGSNFTLKIRSTKLEDSAMYFCASRRLTAGETQYFGPGTRLLVL.

This rearrangement joins TRBV5-4 to TRBJ2-3; no firm D call. The germline V gene has CDR1 SGHNT and CDR2 YYREEE (reference sequence). The CDR3 is made up of 13 amino acids. Trimming took off 3 bases at V and 2 bases at J, with 7 bases between the two ends. The CDR3 nucleotides read TGTGCCAGCAGCTCTCACACCACAGATACGCAGTATTTT. Translating gives CASSSHTTDTQYF.

The CDR3 DNA is TGCGCCAGCAGCTTGGCGGCTAGCGGGAGGAATGAGCAGTTCTTC. Translated, it gives CASSLAASGRNEQFF. The gene calls are TRBV5-1 and TRBJ2-1, with 11 bases aligning to TRBD2. The junction had 3 bases not matched to a gene; V was cut back by 0 bases and J by 7 bases. This CDR3 contains 15 residues. The germline gives CDR1 SGHRS, CDR2 YFSETQ.

The genes are TRBV13 and TRBJ1-6; 10 nucleotides agree with TRBD1. CDR3 length: 15 residues. CDR1 and CDR2 (germline): PRHDT, FYEKMQ (reference sequence). V was pared by 3 bases and J by 9 bases, with 5 bases of the junction left unmatched. The CDR3 sequence is CASSLEDRGSSPLHF. In DNA, the CDR3 is TGTGCCAGCAGCTTGGAGGACAGGGGGAGTTCACCCCTCCACTTT.

The rearrangement links TRBV18 to TRBJ1-4; D is unresolved. Between the trimmed V and J ends, which lost 6 bases and 2 bases, there was a span of 10 bases. Germline CDR1 KGHSH, CDR2 LQKENI. The CDR3 runs 14 residues. CDR3 amino acids: CASSWRATNEKLFF. The CDR3 region has the DNA TGTGCCAGCTCGTGGAGGGCGACTAATGAAAAACTGTTTTTT.

In its sample, this clone ranks as medium-sized. The chain is built from TRBV7-2 and TRBJ1-2; D possibly corresponds to TRBD1 (6 bases). V lost 1 base to trimming and J lost 7 bases, with 13 bases between them. The CDR3 sequence is 14 residues long. Germline V gene lookup returns CDR1 SGHTA and CDR2 FQGNSA. CDR3 in DNA: TGTGCCAGCAGCTTAGAGGGGGGGATAGGTGGCTACACCTTC. Residues: CASSLEGGIGGYTF.

This chain connects TRBV28 to TRBJ1-4, with 8 bases matching TRBD1. The CDR3 has 15 amino acids. The V and J ends lost 4 bases and 6 bases, in that order; junction bases with no gene match: 7. Germline CDR1 is MDHEN and CDR2 is SYDVKM. CDR3: CASSSRQGRYEKLFF. CDR3 DNA: TGTGCCAGCAGTTCCCGACAGGGGAGATATGAAAAACTGTTTTTT.